Listed below are T cell receptor beta chains from one sample, sequenced in a study of regulatory T cells in long-lasting Graves disease. TCRdb processed the multiplex PCR reads anew with MiXCR; each CDR3 protein has one entry. The sample contains hundreds of thousands of distinct CDR3 sequences, 16% of which appear only once. These same records also appear under a second study, on T cells in Graves' hyperthyroidism and ophthalmopathy.

This material consisted of peripheral blood mononuclear cells (PBMCs), taken at new diagnosis, from a patient treated with antithyroid drugs. These receptors were obtained from a woman aged 25 to 45 with Graves disease. Both conserved end residues are part of each CDR3. D genes are given only for firm matches. Part of the rows lack a size; the others show once, few, many or a class for expanded clones.

d_call j_call cdr3_length v_call clone_size cdr3_nt cdr3_aa
- TRBJ2-7 13 TRBV7-9 few TGTGCCAGCAGCCCGACCCGGGACGACGGATGGTACTTC CASSPTRDDGWYF
- TRBJ2-5 14 TRBV20-1 - TGCAGTGCTAGGGATCAGGGACTTCAAGAGACCCAGTACTTC CSARDQGLQETQYF
TRBD2 TRBJ2-1 16 TRBV7-2 - TGTGCCAGCAGCCAGACCGGGACTAGCGTATACAATGAGCAGTTCTTC CASSQTGTSVYNEQFF
- TRBJ1-5 14 TRBV4-2 - TGTGCCAGCTCAGCACAGGTTGACAATCAGCCCCAGCATTTT CASSAQVDNQPQHF
- TRBJ1-2 14 TRBV3-1 few TGTGCCAGCAGCCAAGCGGGAGTTAACTATGGCTACACCTTC CASSQAGVNYGYTF
- TRBJ1-2 14 TRBV12-3/TRBV12-4 many TGTGCCAGCAGTTTCGACTTATACTCCCCAGGCTACACCTTC CASSFDLYSPGYTF
- TRBJ2-5 15 TRBV3-1 many TGTGCCAGCAGCCAGAGAGACAGGATCGGAGAGACCCAGTACTTC CASSQRDRIGETQYF
TRBD2 TRBJ2-1 16 TRBV15 - TGTGCCACCAGCCGAAGCCTAGCGGGGTCCTACAATGAGCAGTTCTTC CATSRSLAGSYNEQFF
TRBD2 TRBJ2-2 17 TRBV18 - TGTGCCAGCTCACCACCCGGACTAGCGGGGAACACCGGGGAGCTGTTTTTT CASSPPGLAGNTGELFF
TRBD1 TRBJ2-2 14 TRBV12-3/TRBV12-4 many TGTGCCAGCGACAGGGGGGGAGACACCGGGGAGCTGTTTTTT CASDRGGDTGELFF
- TRBJ1-5 15 TRBV7-2 many TGTGCCAGCAGCCCTCGCAGTGGCAGCCGGGAGCCCCAGCATTTT CASSPRSGSREPQHF
- TRBJ2-7 16 TRBV5-1 few TGCGCCAGCAGTCGTTCTCAGACAGGTTCTTCCTACGAGCAGTACTTC CASSRSQTGSSYEQYF
TRBD2 TRBJ2-7 15 TRBV20-1 few TGCAGTGCTCGGTCACTAGCGGGCGACGTCTACGAGCAGTACTTC CSARSLAGDVYEQYF
- TRBJ2-1 15 TRBV14 - TGTGCCAGCAGCCCGGACAGTTATAGATACAATGAGCAGTTCTTC CASSPDSYRYNEQFF
TRBD2 TRBJ2-7 14 TRBV12-3/TRBV12-4 few TGTGCCAGCAGTTTAACTAGCGGGGTTTACGAGCAGTACTTC CASSLTSGVYEQYF
- TRBJ2-6 13 TRBV5-1 few TGCGCCAGCAGGGGAACGGGGGCCAACGTCCTGACTTTC CASRGTGANVLTF